One T cell receptor (beta chain) is described in this entry. The table lists this clonotype with a few counts. Its antigen is still unknown. One base away there is no much larger clone; base qualities are not given. The source of the sample is a study of CD8 T cells in ankylosing spondylitis (dated by TCRdb to about 2017). With respect to the entire study: The study set out to find disease-linked TCR variants by profiling T cell receptor beta repertoires in ankylosing spondylitis patients and healthy donors. The full study cohort comprised approximately 23 ankylosing spondylitis patients and some 110 healthy donors. Peripheral blood samples were taken, and synovial fluid was additionally collected from ankylosing spondylitis patients.

CDR1 and CDR2, looked up from the germline V gene, are LGHNA and YNFKEQ. The germline V end is reduced by 4 bases and the J end by 5 bases; junction bases left unmatched: 6. The CDR3 runs 15 amino acids, cysteine and phenylalanine included. The sequence is cut down to CDR3 DNA, 45 bases in frame from base 1. Broad study findings and their caveats: The disease-linked clones were reported to be significantly enriched in matched synovial fluid samples from ankylosing spondylitis patients. Blood from ankylosing spondylitis patients appeared to be characterized by a TCR beta motif composed of roughly eight highly homologous amino acid variants. Some motif variants had previously been reported in the synovial fluid and blood of reactive arthritis patients, which suggests shared mechanisms of disease initiation. In peripheral blood, the disease-linked clones were found at relatively low frequencies and had a CD8+ phenotype.

The listed sequencing device is Illumina HiSeq 2500. Quantitative 5'-RACE with molecular barcodes was used to prepare TCR beta libraries. The authors processed their data as follows. A new computational method based on a probabilistic model of VDJ rearrangement was used to identify disease-linked TCR variants. TCRdb reworked the public reads: Q25 trimming with fastp, MiXCR clone assembly, productive beta chains retained. Every entry covers one CDR3 protein and lists the most common genes and DNA from its rows. The V and J calls were not made by the authors but by TCRdb's processing. The sample yields around 280,000 distinct CDR3 sequences; roughly 20% were counted once. The ten top clones hold 7.5% to 9.5% of the sample.

The sample consisted of blood, either unsorted or a sorted T cell fraction (not recorded which). The receptor chain draws on TRBV4-2 and TRBJ2-3, with TRBD2 identical over 10 junction bases. The TCR comes from a male donor with ankylosing spondylitis or in good health (not recorded which). The sequenced DNA is TGTGCCAGCAGCCTTCCGGGACTAGCGTTAGATACGCAGTATTTT. Its translation reads: CASSLPGLALDTQYF.